This TCR beta chain comes out of a study of shared clonotypes between healthy human individuals. Study-wide context: Aged between 18 and 49, the donors were two women and three men.

Assay: immunoSEQ multiplex PCR; the TCRdb copy retains only in-frame clones and omits some. The repertoire holds approximately 440,000 clones, with around 77% as singletons. Germline V CDR1 and CDR2: ENHRY, SYGVKD. The CDR3 contains 15 residues. Trimming stripped 3 bases from V and 7 bases from J, with 19 bases between. This clonotype was sampled from a middle-aged woman in good health. Some clones in this sample may be carry-over from other donors' samples. The gene calls are TRBV10-3 and TRBJ2-7; TRBD2 is a possible D gene (6 bases). Sequenced input: PBMCs. The CDR3 loop reads CAISEPGAGPLEQYF. CDR3 coding DNA: TGTGCCATCAGTGAACCGGGAGCAGGCCCCCTAGAGCAGTACTTC.